This T cell receptor (beta chain) comes out of a study of blood T cell repertoires in COVID-19. The overall study: Acute and convalescent COVID-19 samples came from the United States, Italy and Spain. From T cells, B-cell-depleted T cells, or PBMCs came the material, which was cDNA or gDNA.

Authors' methods: For nucleated cells, counts were estimated from reference gene primer amplification. Profiled with immunoSEQ multiplex PCR; TCRdb holds only in-frame clones, not every one. The DNA gave D and trimming, while V, J and clone size come from that table. The sample lists nearly 70,000 clones, about 91% seen once, with roughly 6.7% in the top ten. The specimen was peripheral blood. The sequence came from an older woman with acute or convalescent COVID-19.

CDR3 in DNA: TGTGCCAGCAGACCTAGCGGGGGCGAGCAGTTCTTC. Translation gives CASRPSGGEQFF. The V gene is TRBV9, the J gene TRBJ2-1; 10 bases line up with TRBD2. The CDR3 consists of 12 residues. Germline CDR1 SGDLS, CDR2 YYNGEE. V gave up 5 bases and J gave up 10 bases; unmatched junction bases: 3.